A selection of T cell receptor beta chains follows, all from one sample in a study of T cells in Graves' hyperthyroidism and ophthalmopathy. Each CDR3 protein gets one entry after TCRdb re-called the multiplex PCR reads with MiXCR. The top ten clones hold about 30% of a sample with more than 350,000 distinct CDR3 sequences, under 15% of them seen once. What was sequenced was blood. The receptors here all came from a woman aged 25 to 39 with Graves' hyperthyroidism. CDR3s include the opening cysteine and the closing phenylalanine or tryptophan. Fields, in order: clone size, V gene, D gene, J gene, CDR3 DNA, CDR3 protein. D genes are given only for firm matches. Clone size is not always given. Where it is, it says once, few, many or a class for expanded clones.

clone size: many; V gene: TRBV24-1; D gene: TRBD2; J gene: TRBJ2-3; CDR3 DNA: TGTGCCACCGCAGGAGGTAGTAGCGGGAGAGGAAGCACAGATACGCAGTATTTT; CDR3 protein: CATAGGSSGRGSTDTQYF
clone size: .; V gene: TRBV20-1; D gene: TRBD1; J gene: TRBJ2-5; CDR3 DNA: TGCAGTGCTAGAGATTCCGGACAGGTAGTATGGGAGACCCAGTACTTC; CDR3 protein: CSARDSGQVVWETQYF
clone size: many; V gene: TRBV28; D gene: .; J gene: TRBJ1-1; CDR3 DNA: TGTGCCAGCAGTCTCTCCCGCTCCGTCAACACTGAAGCTTTCTTT; CDR3 protein: CASSLSRSVNTEAFF
clone size: many; V gene: TRBV7-2; D gene: .; J gene: TRBJ2-7; CDR3 DNA: TGTGCCAGCAGCTTTACCTCCTCCTACGAGCAGTACTTC; CDR3 protein: CASSFTSSYEQYF
clone size: many; V gene: TRBV7-2; D gene: TRBD2; J gene: TRBJ2-3; CDR3 DNA: TGTGCCAGCAGCTTATACCCCCCCGGGCGGGCGGGAGCGACAGATACGCAGTATTTT; CDR3 protein: CASSLYPPGRAGATDTQYF
clone size: many; V gene: TRBV7-3; D gene: TRBD2; J gene: TRBJ2-5; CDR3 DNA: TGTGCCAGCAGCTCCGGGACTAGCGGGAGTCTGTACTTC; CDR3 protein: CASSSGTSGSLYF
clone size: many; V gene: TRBV7-9; D gene: .; J gene: TRBJ2-3; CDR3 DNA: TGTGCCAGCAGCTCTGGAGGAGAGGTAGATACGCAGTATTTT; CDR3 protein: CASSSGGEVDTQYF
clone size: few; V gene: TRBV9; D gene: .; J gene: TRBJ2-2; CDR3 DNA: TGTGCCAGCAGCCCCTCCCCGGACAGAATCACCGGGGAGCTGTTTTTT; CDR3 protein: CASSPSPDRITGELFF
clone size: many; V gene: TRBV28; D gene: .; J gene: TRBJ2-7; CDR3 DNA: TGTGCCTGCGTTCGGCACAACGACTACGAGCAGTACTTC; CDR3 protein: CACVRHNDYEQYF
clone size: few; V gene: TRBV19; D gene: .; J gene: TRBJ2-1; CDR3 DNA: TGTGCCAGTACCTATGATGGGCAGGCGGTTTGGAATGAGCAGTTCTTC; CDR3 protein: CASTYDGQAVWNEQFF
clone size: .; V gene: TRBV29-1; D gene: TRBD2; J gene: TRBJ2-5; CDR3 DNA: TGCAGCGTTGACGGGGCTAGCGGGAGTACCCAGTACTTC; CDR3 protein: CSVDGASGSTQYF
clone size: few; V gene: TRBV20-1; D gene: TRBD1; J gene: TRBJ2-4; CDR3 DNA: TGCAGTGCTAGACCGAGGACAGGGGGCAGGGACATTCAGTACTTC; CDR3 protein: CSARPRTGGRDIQYF
clone size: many; V gene: TRBV24-1; D gene: TRBD2; J gene: TRBJ2-5; CDR3 DNA: TGTGCCACCAGTGATCCGACTAGCGGTCAAGAGACCCAGTACTTC; CDR3 protein: CATSDPTSGQETQYF
clone size: few; V gene: TRBV28; D gene: TRBD1; J gene: TRBJ1-1; CDR3 DNA: TGTGCCAGCAGGAACAGGGGTCGCACTGAAGCTTTCTTT; CDR3 protein: CASRNRGRTEAFF
clone size: many; V gene: TRBV6-1; D gene: TRBD1; J gene: TRBJ1-2; CDR3 DNA: TGTGCCAGCAGTCGGGACAGGGGAAGTGGCTACACCTTC; CDR3 protein: CASSRDRGSGYTF
clone size: .; V gene: TRBV3-1; D gene: .; J gene: TRBJ1-1; CDR3 DNA: TGTGCCAGCAGCCCGGGGGATCAGTCTTTCTTT; CDR3 protein: CASSPGDQSFF
clone size: few; V gene: TRBV7-9; D gene: TRBD2; J gene: TRBJ2-2; CDR3 DNA: TGTGCCAGCAGCGCACCGACTAGCGGGAAGTTCGCGAACACCGGGGAGCTGTTTTTT; CDR3 protein: CASSAPTSGKFANTGELFF
clone size: many; V gene: TRBV12-3/TRBV12-4; D gene: .; J gene: TRBJ2-1; CDR3 DNA: TGTGCCTGCAAGCCGGCGGATATCTACAATGAGCAGTTCTTC; CDR3 protein: CACKPADIYNEQFF
clone size: many; V gene: TRBV6-1; D gene: TRBD1; J gene: TRBJ1-1; CDR3 DNA: TGTGCCAGCAGTAGACAGGGAGGGGGTAACACTGAAGCTTTCTTT; CDR3 protein: CASSRQGGGNTEAFF
clone size: many; V gene: TRBV6-1; D gene: TRBD1; J gene: TRBJ2-2; CDR3 DNA: TGTGCCAGCAGGATGGGGGACAGCATCACCGGGGAGCTGTTTTTT; CDR3 protein: CASRMGDSITGELFF
clone size: few; V gene: TRBV5-1; D gene: .; J gene: TRBJ2-5; CDR3 DNA: TGCGCCAGCAGCACCCAACTAAGTTTCCAAGAGACCCAGTACTTC; CDR3 protein: CASSTQLSFQETQYF
clone size: few; V gene: TRBV7-2; D gene: TRBD2; J gene: TRBJ2-5; CDR3 DNA: TGTGCCAGCAGCCCAGTTCTAGCGGGAGGTTTGGACTTC; CDR3 protein: CASSPVLAGGLDF
clone size: .; V gene: TRBV5-1; D gene: .; J gene: TRBJ2-3; CDR3 DNA: TGCGCCAGCAGCTTTGAGGGGACCCATACGCAGTATTTT; CDR3 protein: CASSFEGTHTQYF
clone size: few; V gene: TRBV18; D gene: .; J gene: TRBJ1-5; CDR3 DNA: TGTGCCAGCTCACCACAGGGTTCTCAGCCCCAGCATTTT; CDR3 protein: CASSPQGSQPQHF
clone size: .; V gene: TRBV9; D gene: TRBD1; J gene: TRBJ2-5; CDR3 DNA: TGTGCCAGCAGCGCCTCCGGGACAGGGCAAGAGACCCAGTACTTC; CDR3 protein: CASSASGTGQETQYF
clone size: many; V gene: TRBV12-3/TRBV12-4; D gene: .; J gene: TRBJ2-2; CDR3 DNA: TGTGCCAGCGATTCGGGGGAATCGAACACCGGGGAGCTGTTTTTT; CDR3 protein: CASDSGESNTGELFF
clone size: once; V gene: TRBV9; D gene: TRBD2; J gene: TRBJ2-7; CDR3 DNA: TGTGCCAGCAGCGTAGCTAATAGCGGGATTAAGGACGGCGAGCAGTACTTC; CDR3 protein: CASSVANSGIKDGEQYF
clone size: many; V gene: TRBV7-2; D gene: TRBD2; J gene: TRBJ2-3; CDR3 DNA: TGTGCCAGCAGCCTAGGACTAAGCGGGGGCTACACAGATACGCAGTATTTT; CDR3 protein: CASSLGLSGGYTDTQYF
clone size: few; V gene: TRBV5-1; D gene: TRBD1; J gene: TRBJ2-4; CDR3 DNA: TGCGCCAGCAGCCCTACCGGGACAGAAAACATTCAGTACTTC; CDR3 protein: CASSPTGTENIQYF
clone size: many; V gene: TRBV28; D gene: TRBD2; J gene: TRBJ2-7; CDR3 DNA: TGTGCCAGCAGTTCAGTAGCGGGAGGAACCTACGAGCAGTACTTC; CDR3 protein: CASSSVAGGTYEQYF
clone size: .; V gene: TRBV18; D gene: .; J gene: TRBJ2-2; CDR3 DNA: TGTGCCAGCTCACCATCAGTCGGGGAGCTGTTTTTT; CDR3 protein: CASSPSVGELFF
clone size: .; V gene: TRBV6-2/TRBV6-3; D gene: .; J gene: TRBJ2-3; CDR3 DNA: TGTGCCAGCAGTCCGGACGAATTAGATACGCAGTATTTT; CDR3 protein: CASSPDELDTQYF
clone size: many; V gene: TRBV28; D gene: TRBD1; J gene: TRBJ1-5; CDR3 DNA: TGTGCCAGCAGTGAAAGACAGGGCCTTAGCAATCAGCCCCAGCATTTT; CDR3 protein: CASSERQGLSNQPQHF
clone size: .; V gene: TRBV15; D gene: .; J gene: TRBJ2-5; CDR3 DNA: TGTGCCACCAGCGTGTTCGGAGGAGAGACCCAGTACTTC; CDR3 protein: CATSVFGGETQYF